This section outlines one T cell receptor (beta chain) sequence together with its context. Many counts were recorded for this clonotype. The specificity of this receptor is unknown. Base qualities are not recorded, but no much larger clone differs from it by a single base. The data derive from a study of breast tumors, draining lymph nodes, adjacent tissues (dated by TCRdb to the mid-2010s). Regarding the complete study: In breast cancer patients, the study compared the TCR beta repertoires of tumor, adjacent nontumor tissue and axillary lymph nodes. The study was designed to assess the relationships and possible T-cell exchange between tumor, surrounding tissue and draining lymph node repertoires in human breast cancer. Overall results and qualifications from the work: Tumor T-cell repertoires showed less diversity than lymph node repertoires and more diversity than nontumor tissue repertoires, and tumor T-cell repertoires showed preferential V and J gene usage. In luminal-like breast cancer, tumor and nontumor tissue repertoires resembled each other significantly more than in basal-like breast cancer. The data were considered consistent with the idea that most tumor T cells come from the lymph node and then expand in tumor tissue. Rather than being directly demonstrated, the conclusion that tumor T cells originate in lymph nodes was presented as consistent with a hypothesis.

V gives up 3 bases and J gives up 8 bases, and the segment between their germline ends measures 14 bases. Via the germline V gene, CDR1 is SGHAT and CDR2 FQNNGV. CDR3 length: 14 amino acids, cysteine to phenylalanine. Of all the DNA, just the CDR3 is kept, 42 bases in frame from base 1. The lymph node samples were taken from the axillary draining lymph nodes of breast cancer patients. Sequencing was carried out with an Illumina HiSeq 2000. Multiplex PCR amplification was used to generate the TCR beta chain libraries. High-throughput sequencing was used to analyze the amplified TCR beta chain products. TCRdb reran the public reads through fastp at Q25 and MiXCR, keeping productive beta chains. All rows with the same CDR3 protein become a single entry with the most common DNA and genes. The sample table lists some 150,000 distinct CDR3 sequences, roughly 35% of them with a count of one. The top ten constitute 3% to 4% of the sample.

The sample was axillary lymph node tissue. This TCR derives from a female donor with breast cancer. Some clones in this sample may be carry-over from other donors' samples. Rearrangement joined TRBV11-2 to TRBJ2-1; tentative D gene TRBD1, with 6 bases matching. DNA sequence: TGTGCCAGCAGCTTTTTAAGGGGGAGACATGAGCAGTTCTTC. Translation gives CASSFLRGRHEQFF. The CDR3, completed at both ends by the reference TRBV11-2 and TRBJ2-1 genes, gives the full variable domain EAGVAQSPRYKIIEKRQSVAFWCNPISGHATLYWYQQILGQGPKLLIQFQNNGVVDDSQLPKDRFSAERLKGVDSTLKIQPAKLEDSAVYLCASSFLRGRHEQFFGPGTRLTVL.